A single TCR beta chain is shown here with its context. TCRdb's copy holds only in-frame clones and misses some; the assay was immunoSEQ multiplex PCR. The table has about 160,000 clones, roughly 94% seen once. V gave up 1 base and J gave up 0 bases, with 10 bases separating them. The CDR3 runs to 15 residues. Looked up from germline, CDR1 is SGHRS and CDR2 is YFSETQ. The sample originates from a study of T cell responses to AZD1222 COVID-19 vaccine. The source of this sequence is an adult in good health. This material consisted of peripheral blood, taken on day 0 of MenACWY control vaccination. The chain couples TRBV5-1 to TRBJ1-1; D may be TRBD1 (5 bases). CDR3 nucleotide sequence: TGCGCCAGCAGCTTGTGGGACTCCCTGAACACTGAAGCTTTCTTT. It specifies CASSLWDSLNTEAFF. Variable domain in full (rest from reference TRBV5-1 and TRBJ1-1): KAGVTQTPRYLIKTRGQQVTLSCSPISGHRSVSWYQQTPGQGLQFLFEYFSETQRNKGNFPGRFSGRQFSNSRSEMNVSTLELGDSALYLCASSLWDSLNTEAFFGQGTRLTVV.